These T cell receptor beta chains were read from a single sample in a study of cytomegalovirus exposure and HLA in healthy donors. Some clones are missing from TCRdb's copy, which holds only in-frame ones; the method was immunoSEQ multiplex PCR. This sample has some 49,000 clones; 94% occur once, and the top ten carry around 8%. Sequenced: PBMCs. These receptors all come from a woman under 30 in good health and CMV-seropositive. The conserved cysteine and the conserved F or W are not part of the CDR3 here.

TRBV19	ASSTSTGGETQY
TRBV27	ASSLAPGVGGHNEQF
TRBV29-1	STTSGPYEQY
TRBV5-1	ASSITGTASRDEQF
TRBV2	ASRDLVAGPYEQY
TRBV7-9	ASSSTSGSLTDTQY
TRBV18	ASSPPGTGEGKTQY
TRBV5-1	ASSLRGTSYEQY
TRBV28	ASSVTGRTEAF
TRBV4-1	ASSYHSGVEAF
TRBV29-1	SVNTGGTGELF
TRBV10-3	AISESASGTETQY
TRBV5-1	ASSLDGSNQPQH
TRBV6-9	ASSSDSPGNTIY
TRBV10-1	ASSESRGRETQY
TRBV28	ASSLWFGGTRTDTQY
TRBV27	ASSLGTGVQPQH
TRBV10-3	ASQGTATYEQY
TRBV27	ASSLQLGGGVGENIQY
TRBV23-1	ASSQSYPSGKAYNEQF
TRBV5-4	ASSSPGLEFTSQETQY
TRBV4-2	ASSPTVGQGTHEQY
TRBV11-2	ASSRGGRTYEQY
TRBV6-5	ASSYSLAGAGNEQF
TRBV27	ASSLQWEGDYNEQF
TRBV19	ASADRDRSEQY
TRBV27	ASSIRGGTQY